This TCR beta chain was captured by sequencing in a study of blood T cell repertoires in COVID-19. Overall study: Specimens from acute and convalescent COVID-19 originated in the United States, Italy and Spain. From T cells, B-cell-depleted T cells, or PBMCs came the material, which was cDNA or gDNA.

This CDR3 has 14 amino acids. V was clipped by 7 bases and J by 6 bases, with 18 bases between them. The germline V gene encodes CDR1 SNHLY and CDR2 FYNNEI. It was during active infection that Seattle patients were enrolled and then longitudinally followed. This clone was observed a few times. In the authors' methods: Nucleated cell counts were estimated from reference gene primer amplification. Some clones are missing from TCRdb's copy, which holds only in-frame ones; the method was immunoSEQ multiplex PCR. That table is the source of V, J and clone size, and D and trimming were worked out from the DNA. The sample holds approximately 50,000 clones, over 75% seen once.

Sequenced input: peripheral blood. The receptor's source is a man older than 75 with COVID-19, enrolled during active disease. The rearrangement uses TRBV2 and TRBJ1-2; TRBD1 might be the D (6 bases). CDR3 nucleotides: TGTGCCAGCACCCCATGGACAGCCGGTGATGGCTACACCTTC. It is translated as CASTPWTAGDGYTF.